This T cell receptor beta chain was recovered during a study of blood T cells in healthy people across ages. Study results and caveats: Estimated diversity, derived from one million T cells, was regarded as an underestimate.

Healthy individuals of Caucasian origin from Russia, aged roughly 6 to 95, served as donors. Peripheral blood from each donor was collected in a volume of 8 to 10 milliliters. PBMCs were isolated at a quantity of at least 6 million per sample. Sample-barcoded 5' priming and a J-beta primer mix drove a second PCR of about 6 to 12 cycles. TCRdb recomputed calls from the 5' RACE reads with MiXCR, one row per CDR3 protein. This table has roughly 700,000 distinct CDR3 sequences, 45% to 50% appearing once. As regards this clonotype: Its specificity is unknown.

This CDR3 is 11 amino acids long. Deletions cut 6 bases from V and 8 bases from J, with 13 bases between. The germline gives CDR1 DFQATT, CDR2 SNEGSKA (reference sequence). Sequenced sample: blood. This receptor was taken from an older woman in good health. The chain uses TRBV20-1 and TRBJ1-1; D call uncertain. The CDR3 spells CSALGRSEAFF. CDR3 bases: TGCAGTGCCCTTGGGAGGTCGGAAGCTTTCTTT.